Sequencing of this T cell receptor beta chain was carried out in a study of shared clonotypes between healthy human individuals. Study information: Used for every donor were three CD4 naive, three CD4 memory, two CD8 naive and one CD8 memory plate. Broader study findings: Clonotypes which were not shared had lower generation probabilities than clonotypes that all four donors shared.

The data were produced by immunoSEQ multiplex PCR, yet TCRdb's version contains in-frame clones alone and is incomplete. Of about 2.1 million clones in the sample, about 94% were seen once. As defined, naive CD8 cells were CD45RO-negative and positively selected for CCR7, with terminally differentiated effector memory CD45RA+ cells excluded. The donors, healthy adults who were HIV-negative, had experienced no recent acute infections or vaccinations. This clone was seen only a few times. The antigen is unknown. This sequence was found in a man in his late teens or twenties in good health. Some clones in this sample may be carry-over from other donors' samples. Sequenced input: naive CD8+ T cells from PBMCs.

CDR3 loop: CASSRQGGNQPQHF. CDR3 DNA: TGTGCCAGCAGCCGACAGGGTGGCAATCAGCCCCAGCATTTT. V is TRBV7-9 and J is TRBJ1-5; 7 positions match TRBD1. Germline trimming cut 5 bases from V and 2 bases from J; bases unmatched to any gene: 3. CDR1 SEHNR and CDR2 FQNEAQ come from the germline V gene (reference sequence). The CDR3 runs to 14 residues.